Listed below are T cell receptor beta chains from one sample, sequenced in a study of a mutant IDH1 vaccine in newly diagnosed glioma. Their cognate antigens are unknown. The protocol was immunoSEQ multiplex PCR, while the TCRdb copy is restricted to in-frame clones and leaves out a portion. The sample lists under 70,000 clones, approximately 87% occurring once. The specimen was PBMCs, collected from a glioma patient whose treatment included an IDH1 peptide vaccine. The receptors here all came from a man in his late teens or twenties with glioma. CDR3s include the opening cysteine and the closing phenylalanine or tryptophan. D genes are given only for firm matches.

j_call: TRBJ2-7
d_call: .
v_call: TRBV9
cdr3_aa: CASSASGDFYEQYF

j_call: TRBJ1-1
d_call: TRBD1
v_call: TRBV25-1
cdr3_aa: CASSPPRGLVSEAFF

j_call: TRBJ1-3
d_call: TRBD1
v_call: TRBV19
cdr3_aa: CASTGSNRGPSGNTIYF

j_call: TRBJ1-6
d_call: .
v_call: TRBV5-1
cdr3_aa: CASSFGAQGSPLHF

j_call: TRBJ1-2
d_call: TRBD1
v_call: TRBV5-6
cdr3_aa: CASSLTGAGYGYTF

j_call: TRBJ2-1
d_call: .
v_call: TRBV4-1
cdr3_aa: CASSSDRGSYNEQFF

j_call: TRBJ1-1
d_call: TRBD1
v_call: TRBV6-5
cdr3_aa: CASSRDRGRRTEAFF

j_call: TRBJ2-7
d_call: .
v_call: TRBV10-3
cdr3_aa: CAISADAPYEQYF

j_call: TRBJ2-2
d_call: TRBD2
v_call: TRBV2
cdr3_aa: CASTLASTGELFF

j_call: TRBJ1-4
d_call: .
v_call: TRBV5-1
cdr3_aa: CASSPSNGAYEKLFF

j_call: TRBJ1-4
d_call: .
v_call: TRBV19
cdr3_aa: CASSDGATNEKLFF

j_call: TRBJ1-1
d_call: .
v_call: TRBV19
cdr3_aa: CASSRLPGGNTEAFF

j_call: TRBJ2-2
d_call: .
v_call: TRBV11-1
cdr3_aa: CASSLWDTDAGELFF

j_call: TRBJ1-1
d_call: .
v_call: TRBV9
cdr3_aa: CASSRLVSHTEAFF

j_call: TRBJ1-3
d_call: TRBD1
v_call: TRBV6-5
cdr3_aa: CASRGTDYSGNTIYF

j_call: TRBJ2-3
d_call: .
v_call: TRBV4-3
cdr3_aa: CASSQGRTDTQYF

j_call: TRBJ2-7
d_call: TRBD1
v_call: TRBV4-3
cdr3_aa: CASSAQPGQPDEQYF

j_call: TRBJ2-2
d_call: TRBD2
v_call: TRBV9
cdr3_aa: CASSVGLSGGFAGELFF

j_call: TRBJ1-2
d_call: .
v_call: TRBV6-5
cdr3_aa: CASSYSPAQYGYTF

j_call: TRBJ1-5
d_call: .
v_call: TRBV6-5
cdr3_aa: CASSYNGNQPQHF

j_call: TRBJ1-2
d_call: .
v_call: TRBV29-1
cdr3_aa: CSVEGYGYTF

j_call: TRBJ2-7
d_call: .
v_call: TRBV27
cdr3_aa: CASSLGPVYEQYF

j_call: TRBJ1-6
d_call: .
v_call: TRBV9
cdr3_aa: CASSGDGGSYNSPLHF

j_call: TRBJ2-1
d_call: TRBD1
v_call: TRBV5-5
cdr3_aa: CASSLTPGQNEQFF

j_call: TRBJ1-2
d_call: .
v_call: TRBV29-1
cdr3_aa: CSVEDTRGGGYGYTF

j_call: TRBJ2-3
d_call: .
v_call: TRBV6-5
cdr3_aa: CASSETYGTDTQYF

j_call: TRBJ1-2
d_call: .
v_call: TRBV18
cdr3_aa: CASSPIDSANYGYTF

j_call: TRBJ2-7
d_call: .
v_call: TRBV7-2
cdr3_aa: CASSWGGGYEQYF

j_call: TRBJ2-3
d_call: TRBD1
v_call: TRBV7-3
cdr3_aa: CASSLTGGEADTQYF

j_call: TRBJ1-4
d_call: .
v_call: TRBV7-9
cdr3_aa: CASSLANRAGTNEKLFF

j_call: .
d_call: .
v_call: TRBV4-3
cdr3_aa: CASSQQGSYEQYF

j_call: TRBJ1-5
d_call: TRBD1
v_call: TRBV19
cdr3_aa: CASSHRDRGRGQPQHF

j_call: TRBJ2-5
d_call: TRBD2
v_call: TRBV7-2
cdr3_aa: CASSPDGLAGGRVQETQYF

j_call: TRBJ1-3
d_call: .
v_call: TRBV12-5
cdr3_aa: CASGLLSGGLTKGNTIYF

j_call: TRBJ2-7
d_call: TRBD1
v_call: TRBV10-3
cdr3_aa: CAISLDRTYEQYF

j_call: TRBJ2-5
d_call: .
v_call: TRBV7-7
cdr3_aa: CASSLGTQPQETQYF

j_call: TRBJ2-7
d_call: .
v_call: TRBV4-2
cdr3_aa: CASSQEGPLSYEQYF

j_call: TRBJ2-7
d_call: .
v_call: TRBV28
cdr3_aa: CASSLESILREQYF

j_call: TRBJ2-5
d_call: TRBD2
v_call: TRBV7-2
cdr3_aa: CASSHPGGQETQYF

j_call: TRBJ1-5
d_call: .
v_call: TRBV27
cdr3_aa: CASSFRLGGQPQHF

j_call: TRBJ1-4
d_call: TRBD1
v_call: TRBV27
cdr3_aa: CASSLRLRGLSNEKLFF

j_call: TRBJ1-2
d_call: TRBD1
v_call: TRBV4-3
cdr3_aa: CASSQDPSRGPYGYTF

j_call: TRBJ1-5
d_call: TRBD1
v_call: TRBV6-1
cdr3_aa: CASRHRGTDQPQHF

j_call: TRBJ2-7
d_call: .
v_call: TRBV5-1
cdr3_aa: CASSLVAGSYEQYF

j_call: TRBJ2-7
d_call: .
v_call: TRBV5-4
cdr3_aa: CASSLVPSRSLGVYEQYF

j_call: TRBJ2-1
d_call: TRBD1
v_call: TRBV15
cdr3_aa: CATSNPDREFYNEQFF

j_call: TRBJ2-5
d_call: TRBD2
v_call: TRBV19
cdr3_aa: CASSRERDRETQYF

j_call: TRBJ1-4
d_call: TRBD1
v_call: TRBV30
cdr3_aa: CAWSSLDRVEEKLFF

j_call: TRBJ2-5
d_call: TRBD1
v_call: TRBV5-1
cdr3_aa: CASTGTGKETQYF